Listed below are T cell receptor beta chains from one sample, sequenced in a study of blood T cell repertoires in COVID-19. Generated by immunoSEQ multiplex PCR, the TCRdb table keeps only in-frame clones and is missing some. Altogether about 200,000 clones are present, roughly 88% being singletons, with the ten largest covering 25% to 35%. The sequencing input was peripheral blood. These receptors were taken from a man between 40 and 49 years old with acute or convalescent COVID-19. CDR3s include the opening cysteine and the closing phenylalanine or tryptophan. D genes are given only for firm matches.

J gene,D gene,V gene,CDR3 protein
TRBJ2-3,TRBD2,TRBV6-5,CASRLAGADSDTQYF
TRBJ1-5,TRBD1,TRBV5-5,CASSLTGTGNQPQHF
TRBJ1-1,TRBD1,TRBV29-1,CSGRYSDRPSTEAFF
TRBJ2-1,NA,TRBV10-1,CASARGKGGEQFF
TRBJ1-1,TRBD1,TRBV29-1,CSVDREVNTEAFF
TRBJ2-1,NA,TRBV5-1,CASSLVARDEQFF
TRBJ2-7,TRBD1,TRBV9,CASSVTGTGNGEQYF
TRBJ2-5,TRBD1,TRBV15,CATSRTTLRQGGETQYF
TRBJ2-7,TRBD2,TRBV2,CASSESRGRAYEQYF
TRBJ1-3,TRBD1,TRBV6-5,CASSPRTGPGNTIYF
TRBJ2-7,NA,TRBV29-1,CSVEDGQRYEQYF
TRBJ2-3,NA,TRBV5-1,CASSLGPGSDGTDTQYF
TRBJ2-5,NA,TRBV6-1,CASSEFPKLPQYF
TRBJ2-2,NA,TRBV7-2,CASSLRAGELFF
TRBJ1-1,TRBD1,TRBV18,CASSQGQGAEAFF
TRBJ1-2,TRBD1,TRBV7-2,CASSYNTGGEGGYTF
TRBJ2-1,TRBD1,TRBV5-6,CASSLPRGPYNEQFF
TRBJ2-1,TRBD2,TRBV20-1,CSASGGRAVHNEQFF
TRBJ2-7,TRBD1,TRBV6-5,CASSRGQGVSYEQYF
TRBJ1-6,NA,TRBV19,CASSIKAGPYNSPLHF
TRBJ2-2,TRBD1,TRBV24-1,CATGEGAGTGELFF
TRBJ2-7,NA,TRBV5-6,CASSLVPGAGEQYF